The present TCR beta chain was sequenced within a study of T cells in Graves' hyperthyroidism and ophthalmopathy. TCR beta CDR3 region amplification was performed from RNA transcripts. When the TCR CDR3 underwent first-round RT-PCR, the HTBI primer set was used. TCRdb passed the multiplex PCR reads through MiXCR, listing each CDR3 protein once. The data hold around 370,000 distinct CDR3 sequences, with about 18% observed a single time. The CDR3 spans 17 residues. Germline V gives CDR1 SGHAT, CDR2 FQNNGV. Trimming took 2 bases from V and 2 from J, leaving 13 bases between them. This clonotype has just a few counts.

The chain joins TRBV11-2 to TRBJ2-6; TRBD2 is a possible D gene (5 bases). The sequence came from a young man with Graves' ophthalmopathy. Sequencing was carried out using blood. CDR3 sequence: CASSLWAGRTGANVLTF. CDR3 in DNA: TGTGCCAGCAGCTTATGGGCGGGTAGGACTGGGGCCAACGTCCTGACTTTC.